The 20 T cell receptor beta chains below come from one sample, sequenced in a study of post-analysis software for immune sequencing data. No antigen is known for these receptors. Overall study results and limits: When patients were compared with controls, 4 or 5 TRBV segments were more frequent, TRBV5-6, TRBV5-1 and TRBV20-1 among them.

Tagging with unique molecular identifiers was a feature of the TCR beta cDNA libraries. TCRdb redid the calling of the PCR reads with MiXCR, one entry per CDR3 protein. The table shows roughly 540,000 distinct CDR3 sequences, with approximately 34% occurring only once. The material sequenced was blood. The receptor set was obtained from a girl aged 2 to 17 with multiple sclerosis.

J is TRBJ1-2 and V is TRBV12-3 or TRBV12-4, with TRBD1 matching 8 bases. CDR3 length equals 13 residues. After removal of 8 bases from V and 8 bases from J, the junction contained 10 bases not matched to a gene. Written as DNA, the CDR3 is TGTGCCAGCCTCCAGGGGGCCAGGGGGGGCTACACCTTC. This sequence encodes CASLQGARGGYTF.

This clonotype has only a few counts. The chain combines TRBV29-1 with TRBJ2-5; D is perhaps TRBD1 (7 bases). The CDR3 covers 15 residues. V was shortened by 2 bases and J by 2 bases, with 15 bases between the two germline ends. Looked up from germline, CDR1 is SQVTM and CDR2 is ANQGSEA. The CDR3 coding sequence is TGCAGCGTTGAATCAGAACAGGGGAGGCAAGAGACCCAGTACTTC. This translates into CSVESEQGRQETQYF.

This sequence joins TRBV6-5 and TRBJ1-1; D is unresolved. Germline V gene sequence: CDR1 MNHEY, CDR2 SVGAGI. This CDR3 comprises 15 residues. The V and J ends lost 2 bases and 1 base respectively, with 11 bases between them. CDR3 sequence reads: CASSYAGEGNTEAFF. The CDR3 nucleotides read TGTGCCAGCAGTTACGCCGGAGAGGGGAACACTGAAGCTTTCTTT.

The chain combines TRBV5-1 with TRBJ2-7; tentatively, D is TRBD1 or TRBD2 (5 bases each). Germline loops: CDR1 SGHRS, CDR2 YFSETQ. The CDR3 has 15 amino acids. V was cut by 0 bases and J by 2 bases, with 12 bases left in between. This CDR3 reads CASSLAVGTPYEQYF. The CDR3, as DNA: TGCGCCAGCAGCTTGGCCGTGGGGACCCCCTACGAGCAGTACTTC.

V is TRBV9 and J is TRBJ2-2; D is undetermined. Germline assignment: CDR1 SGDLS and CDR2 YYNGEE. V was pared by 3 bases and J by 4 bases, with 7 bases between. This CDR3 has 13 amino acids. As DNA, the CDR3 is TGTGCCAGCAGCGGAGCTTTCACCGGGGAGCTGTTTTTT. Protein product: CASSGAFTGELFF. Full variable domain (outside the CDR3, taken from reference TRBV9 and TRBJ2-2): DSGVTQTPKHLITATGQRVTLRCSPRSGDLSVYWYQQSLDQGLQFLIQYYNGEERAKGNILERFSAQQFPDLHSELNLSSLELGDSALYFCASSGAFTGELFFGEGSRLTVL.

This clonotype was seen only a few times. J is TRBJ2-5 and V is TRBV4-1; 10 bases fit TRBD1. Per the germline V gene, CDR1 is MGHRA and CDR2 is YSYEKL. The CDR3 spans 17 residues. V lost 5 bases, J lost 5 bases, and 14 bases stayed unmatched. The CDR3 DNA reads TGCGCCAGCAGCTTCCGGGACAGGGGCCCTCGAGGCGAGACCCAGTACTTC. Protein product: CASSFRDRGPRGETQYF.

This clonotype was detected a few times. The chain carries TRBV10-3 and TRBJ2-7; no clear D gene. CDR3 length: 17 residues. The ends were cut back, 2 bases at V and 1 base at J, with 18 bases in the middle. Germline V gives CDR1 ENHRY, CDR2 SYGVKD. In DNA, the CDR3 is TGTGCCATCAGTGAGCGGAAGCAGATCAACAAATCCTACGAGCAGTACTTC. This gives the protein CAISERKQINKSYEQYF.

V and J are TRBV6-1 and TRBJ2-3; D ambiguous. V dropped 4 bases and J dropped 1 base, with 9 bases sitting between them. Germline CDR1 reads MNHNS; CDR2 reads SASEGT. The CDR3 length is 14 residues. In nucleotides, the CDR3 is TGTGCCAGCAGTGGGGATTCCCGCACAGATACGCAGTATTTT. This encodes CASSGDSRTDTQYF.

This clonotype was seen a handful of times. The rearrangement uses TRBV12-3 or TRBV12-4 and TRBJ2-1; 14 bases agree with TRBD2. Losses at the gene ends were 6 bases for V and 2 bases for J; bases not matched to a gene: 3. The CDR3 sequence is 16 residues long. Here the CDR3 reads CASRPGLAGAYNEQFF. Written as DNA, the CDR3 is TGTGCCAGCAGACCGGGACTAGCGGGGGCCTACAATGAGCAGTTCTTC.

V gene TRBV11-1 combines with J gene TRBJ2-1, with TRBD2 as a possible D gene (5 bases). V was shortened by 1 base and J by 6 bases, with 13 bases between the two germline ends. The CDR3 extends over 15 amino acids. Per germline, CDR1 SGHAT and CDR2 FQDESV (reference sequence). CDR3 coding DNA: TGTGCCAGCAGCTTAGGTTCTAGCTCTTTCAATGAGCAGTTCTTC. Translated, it gives CASSLGSSSFNEQFF. Filled out from reference TRBV11-1 and TRBJ2-1, the complete variable domain reads EAEVAQSPRYKITEKSQAVAFWCDPISGHATLYWYRQILGQGPELLVQFQDESVVDDSQLPKDRFSAERLKGVDSTLKIQPAELGDSAMYLCASSLGSSSFNEQFFGPGTRLTVL.

This clonotype was counted a few times. The V and J genes are TRBV2 and TRBJ2-5; D remains ambiguous. Looked up from germline, CDR1 is SNHLY and CDR2 is FYNNEI. The V end was cut by 6 bases, the J end by 5 bases, with 16 bases between. The CDR3 loop spans 14 amino acids. The CDR3 sequence: CASSGSMFRETQYF. CDR3 bases: TGTGCCAGCAGCGGGTCAATGTTTCGGGAGACCCAGTACTTC. The full variable domain, with the rest looked up from reference TRBV2 and TRBJ2-5, is EPEVTQTPSHQVTQMGQEVILRCVPISNHLYFYWYRQILGQKVEFLVSFYNNEISEKSEIFDDQFSVERPDGSNFTLKIRSTKLEDSAMYFCASSGSMFRETQYFGPGTRLLVL.

The chain joins TRBV20-1 to TRBJ2-3, with D maybe TRBD1 (7 bases). There are 14 residues in the CDR3. Trimming took off 7 bases at V and 1 base at J, with 15 bases between the two ends. The germline V gene has CDR1 DFQATT and CDR2 SNEGSKA (reference sequence). CDR3 sequence: CSGQGGAGTDTQYF. In nucleotides, the CDR3 is TGCAGTGGGCAGGGGGGAGCTGGCACAGATACGCAGTATTTT.

The chain uses TRBV5-1 and TRBJ2-7; 8 nucleotides agree with TRBD1. The J call may be mistaken, given a closer DNA end match to TRBJ2-5. CDR3 length: 16 amino acids. Germline V gene data show CDR1 as SGHRS and CDR2 as YFSETQ. Here the CDR3 DNA reads TGCGCCAGCAGCTTGGCCCCCCCAGGGGGCGAAGAGACCCAGTACTTC. This translates into CASSLAPPGGEETQYF.

Concerning this clonotype itself: One end of the junction fails to match germline, which may point to a read error. The chain uses TRBV12-3 or TRBV12-4 and TRBJ2-2, with 11 positions matching TRBD2. CDR3 length: 15 residues. The CDR3 sequence: CASSLAGGFTGELFF. In DNA form, the CDR3 reads TGTGCCAGCAGTCTAGCGGGGGGATTCACCGGGGAGCTGTTTTTT.

This clonotype was seen a handful of times. The J gene is TRBJ2-4, the V gene TRBV20-1; 8 bases fit TRBD1. J gave up 6 bases and V 6 bases, and 7 bases lay outside the gene matches. The CDR3 has 13 amino acids. Germline lookup yields CDR1 DFQATT and CDR2 SNEGSKA (reference sequence). The CDR3 here is CSARQTGGNIQYF. CDR3 nucleotides: TGCAGTGCAAGACAAACAGGGGGAAACATTCAGTACTTC.

This clonotype occurred many times. V gene TRBV4-1 combines with J gene TRBJ2-2; 7 positions match TRBD2. This CDR3 contains 18 residues. CDR1 is MGHRA, CDR2 YSYEKL, per germline. The junction had 14 bases not matched to a gene; V was cut back by 3 bases and J by 4 bases. The CDR3: CASSHPTAGRTSTGELFF. The CDR3 DNA reads as TGCGCCAGCAGCCACCCTACCGCAGGTCGGACTAGCACCGGGGAGCTGTTTTTT.

The chain joins TRBV12-3 or TRBV12-4 to TRBJ2-1, with D maybe TRBD2 (6 bases). The CDR3 covers 15 residues. Trimming removed 5 bases at V and 5 bases at J, with 16 bases between. The CDR3 here is CASSRARGNNNEQFF. CDR3 nucleotides: TGTGCCAGCAGTCGTGCTCGGGGGAATAACAATGAGCAGTTCTTC.

The chain recombines TRBV12-3 or TRBV12-4 with TRBJ2-5, with 7 bases lining up with TRBD1. The ends lost 8 bases at V and 5 bases at J; junction bases unmatched: 11. The CDR3 is made up of 14 amino acids. CDR3: CASGLQGPRETQYF. DNA of the CDR3: TGTGCCAGCGGCTTACAGGGGCCGAGGGAGACCCAGTACTTC.

The V gene is TRBV7-3, the J gene TRBJ1-1; D may be TRBD1 (5 bases). V lost 2 bases and J lost 6, with 10 bases in between. The CDR3 runs 13 residues. Looked up from germline, CDR1 is SGHTA and CDR2 is FQGTGA. The CDR3 nucleotides read TGTGCCAGCAGCTTAGGTTTGGGGGCTGAAGCTTTCTTT. Residues: CASSLGLGAEAFF.

This chain connects TRBV7-9 to TRBJ2-3; D uncertain. This CDR3 has 12 amino acids. The V gene lost 5 bases and the J gene lost 9 bases, with 12 bases spanning the gap. Germline loops: CDR1 SEHNR, CDR2 FQNEAQ (reference sequence). The CDR3 sequence: CASSRSEATQYF. The CDR3 DNA sequence: TGTGCCAGCAGCCGAAGCGAGGCAACGCAGTATTTT.